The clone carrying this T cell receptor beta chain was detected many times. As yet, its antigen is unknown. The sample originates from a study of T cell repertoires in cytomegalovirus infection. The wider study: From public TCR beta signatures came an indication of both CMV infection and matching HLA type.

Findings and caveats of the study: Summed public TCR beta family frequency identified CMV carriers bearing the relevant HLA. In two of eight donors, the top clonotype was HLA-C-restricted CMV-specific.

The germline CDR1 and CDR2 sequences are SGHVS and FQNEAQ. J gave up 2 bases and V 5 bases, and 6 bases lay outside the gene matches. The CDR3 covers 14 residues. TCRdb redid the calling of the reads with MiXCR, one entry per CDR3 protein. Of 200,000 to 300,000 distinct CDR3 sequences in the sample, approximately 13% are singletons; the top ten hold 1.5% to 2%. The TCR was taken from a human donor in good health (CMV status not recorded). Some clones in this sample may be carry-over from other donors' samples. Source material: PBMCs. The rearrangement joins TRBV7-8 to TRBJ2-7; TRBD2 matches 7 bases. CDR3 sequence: CASSPGGSTYEQYF. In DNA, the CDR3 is TGTGCCAGCAGCCCCGGGGGGAGTACCTACGAGCAGTACTTC.